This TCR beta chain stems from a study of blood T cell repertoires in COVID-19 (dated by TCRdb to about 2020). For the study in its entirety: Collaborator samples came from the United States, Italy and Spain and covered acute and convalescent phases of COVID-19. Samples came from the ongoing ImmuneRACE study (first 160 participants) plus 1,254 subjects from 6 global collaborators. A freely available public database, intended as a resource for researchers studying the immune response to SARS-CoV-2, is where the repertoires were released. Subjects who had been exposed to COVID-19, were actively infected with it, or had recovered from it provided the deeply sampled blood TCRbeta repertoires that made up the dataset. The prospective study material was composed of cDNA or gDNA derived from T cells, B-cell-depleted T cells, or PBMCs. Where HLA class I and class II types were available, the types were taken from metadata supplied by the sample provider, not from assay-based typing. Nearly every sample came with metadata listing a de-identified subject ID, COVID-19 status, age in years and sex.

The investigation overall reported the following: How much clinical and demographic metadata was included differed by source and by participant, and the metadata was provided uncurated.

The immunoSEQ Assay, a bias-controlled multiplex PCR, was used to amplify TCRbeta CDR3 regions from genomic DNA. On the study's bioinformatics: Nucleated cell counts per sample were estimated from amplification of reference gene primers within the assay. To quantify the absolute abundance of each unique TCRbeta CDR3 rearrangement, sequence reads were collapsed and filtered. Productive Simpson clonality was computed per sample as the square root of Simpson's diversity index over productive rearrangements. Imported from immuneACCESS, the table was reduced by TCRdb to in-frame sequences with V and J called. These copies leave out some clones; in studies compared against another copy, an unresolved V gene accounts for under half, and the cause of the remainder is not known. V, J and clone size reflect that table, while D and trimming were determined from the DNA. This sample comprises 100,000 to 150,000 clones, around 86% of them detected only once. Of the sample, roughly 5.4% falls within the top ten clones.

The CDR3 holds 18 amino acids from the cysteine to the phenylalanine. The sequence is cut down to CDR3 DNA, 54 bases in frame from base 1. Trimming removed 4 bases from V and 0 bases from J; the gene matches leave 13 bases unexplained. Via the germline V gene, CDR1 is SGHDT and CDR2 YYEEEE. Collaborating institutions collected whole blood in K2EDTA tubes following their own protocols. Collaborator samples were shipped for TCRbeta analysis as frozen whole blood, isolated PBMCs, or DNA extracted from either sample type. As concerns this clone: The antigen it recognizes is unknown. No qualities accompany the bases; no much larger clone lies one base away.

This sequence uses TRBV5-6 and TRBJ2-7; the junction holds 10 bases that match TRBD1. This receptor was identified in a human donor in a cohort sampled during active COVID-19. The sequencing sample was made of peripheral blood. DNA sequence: TGTGCCAGCAGCAAAGTGACAGGGGGCGATAGGTTCTCCTACGAGCAGTACTTC. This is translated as CASSKVTGGDRFSYEQYF.